This T cell receptor beta chain was sequenced during a study of Ad26.COV2.S vaccination and SARS-CoV-2 variants. Sequenced by immunoSEQ multiplex PCR; TCRdb stores in-frame clones only, minus some. The sample carries 320,000 or so clones, about 90% recorded once. Germline values: CDR1 MGHRA, CDR2 YSYEKL. Losses at the gene ends were 2 bases for V and 1 base for J; bases not matched to a gene: 3. This CDR3 region has 15 residues. Treatment in this sample: 19 received Ad26.COV2.S at low or high dose, single or two shots; 5 received placebo; per-sample allocation not given. The study sampled participants on day 63 after the first vaccine or placebo injection. The study used a vaccine consisting of an Ad26 vector that expressed Wuhan-strain SARS-CoV-2 spike.

This TCR derives from a person between 18 and 60 years old who received the Ad26.COV2.S COVID-19 vaccine or a placebo. Sample: peripheral blood, taken in a trial of Ad26.COV2.S vaccine versus placebo. V and J are TRBV4-1 and TRBJ2-3, with 7 bases matching TRBD2. The DNA of the CDR3 is TGCGCCAGCAGCCAAATTACTAGCGGCACAGATACGCAGTATTTT. Translating gives CASSQITSGTDTQYF.